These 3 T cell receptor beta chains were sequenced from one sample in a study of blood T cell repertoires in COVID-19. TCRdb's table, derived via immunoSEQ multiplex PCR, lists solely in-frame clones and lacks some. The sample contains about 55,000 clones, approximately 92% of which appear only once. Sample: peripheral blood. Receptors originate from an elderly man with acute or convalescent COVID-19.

This CDR3 reads CASSLGTGMSAFNGYTF. The CDR3 coding sequence is TGTGCCAGCAGCTTGGGGACAGGGATGTCCGCTTTTAACGGCTACACCTTC. J is TRBJ1-2 and V is TRBV5-4; 8 bases line up with TRBD1. The CDR3 spans 17 residues. After removal of 0 bases from V and 8 bases from J, the junction contained 15 bases not matched to a gene. Germline assignment: CDR1 SGHNT and CDR2 YYREEE (reference sequence).

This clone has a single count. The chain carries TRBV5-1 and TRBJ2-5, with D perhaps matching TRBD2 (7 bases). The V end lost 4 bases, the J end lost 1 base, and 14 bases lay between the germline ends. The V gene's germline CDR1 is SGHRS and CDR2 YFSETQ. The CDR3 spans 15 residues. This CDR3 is CASSPGGGGQETQYF. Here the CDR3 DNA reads TGCGCCAGCAGCCCCGGGGGAGGGGGCCAAGAGACCCAGTACTTC.

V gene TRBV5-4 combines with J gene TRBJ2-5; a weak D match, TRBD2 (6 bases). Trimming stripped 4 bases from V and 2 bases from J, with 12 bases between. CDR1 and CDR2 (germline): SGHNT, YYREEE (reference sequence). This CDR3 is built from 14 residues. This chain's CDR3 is CASSEGTAQETQYF. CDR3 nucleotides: TGTGCCAGCAGCGAAGGGACTGCACAAGAGACCCAGTACTTC.